The next 22 T cell receptor beta chains were all read from a single sample in a study of blood T cell repertoires in COVID-19. The protocol was immunoSEQ multiplex PCR, while the TCRdb copy is restricted to in-frame clones and leaves out a portion. The sample has around 250,000 clones, around 90% seen once. The sequenced material came from peripheral blood. These receptors were collected from a woman between 65 and 79 years old with active or convalescent COVID-19.

This sequence joins TRBV4-1 and TRBJ1-2, with D unresolved. The germline gives CDR1 MGHRA, CDR2 YSYEKL. Trimming left V 1 base short and J 0 bases short, with 18 bases between. The CDR3 totals 18 residues. The CDR3 DNA reads TGCGCCAGCAGCCAAGCCCCGGGTCAAACCTACTCTAACTATGGCTACACCTTC. This gives the protein CASSQAPGQTYSNYGYTF.

This chain links TRBV14 with TRBJ2-1; TRBD1 matches at 7 bases. V was clipped by 0 bases and J by 6 bases; unmatched bases: 11. The germline V gene encodes CDR1 SGHDN and CDR2 FVKESK. The CDR3 spans 17 residues. DNA of the CDR3: TGTGCCAGCAGCCAAGATGAACGGAGACAGGGATCCAATGAGCAGTTCTTC. It specifies CASSQDERRQGSNEQFF.

The V gene is TRBV5-4, the J gene TRBJ2-1, with D perhaps TRBD1 (5 bases). Trimming removed 4 bases from V and 9 bases from J, with 20 bases in between. CDR1 SGHNT and CDR2 YYREEE come from the germline V gene (reference sequence). The CDR3 totals 15 residues. The CDR3 DNA sequence: TGTGCCAGCAGCCTCATTGACAGACCCCACAGTGAGCAGTTCTTC. Protein sequence: CASSLIDRPHSEQFF.

This clone was counted a single time. This chain connects TRBV6-1 to TRBJ2-1; the D gene is possibly TRBD2 (5 bases). Trimming stripped 0 bases from V and 6 bases from J, with 12 bases between. Germline CDR1 and CDR2: MNHNS and SASEGT. The CDR3 covers 15 residues. The CDR3 DNA sequence: TGTGCCAGCAGTGAAGCCGGGATAGCGAGCAATGAGCAGTTCTTC. This sequence encodes CASSEAGIASNEQFF.

V is TRBV6-2 or TRBV6-3 and J is TRBJ1-5, with D perhaps matching TRBD1 (5 bases). Trimming left V 4 bases short and J 6 bases short, with 16 bases between. The CDR3 extends over 15 amino acids. Germline loops: CDR1 MNHEY, CDR2 SVGEGT. The CDR3 DNA follows: TGTGCCAGCAGTTCCTCCACGGGGGGAGGTCAGCCCCAGCATTTT. It is translated as CASSSSTGGGQPQHF.

This chain uses TRBV27 with TRBJ1-3; a possible D gene is TRBD1 (6 bases). From germline, CDR1 is MNHEY and CDR2 SMNVEV (reference sequence). The CDR3 loop spans 13 amino acids. Deletions cut 6 bases from V and 8 bases from J, with 14 bases between. The chain's CDR3 is CASRGQGLDTIYF. The CDR3 DNA reads TGTGCCAGCAGGGGGCAGGGGTTGGACACCATATATTTT.

The chain employs TRBV29-1 and TRBJ2-1, with 7 bases fitting TRBD2. This CDR3 is built from 14 residues. Germline CDR1 and CDR2: SQVTM and ANQGSEA. V shed 3 bases and J 5 bases; nucleotides not matched to a gene: 7. The CDR3 nucleotides read TGCAGCGTTGACATCGGGACTATAAACAATGAGCAGTTCTTC. Its translation: CSVDIGTINNEQFF.

This chain connects TRBV5-4 to TRBJ2-7; 10 bases are a match to TRBD1. This CDR3 has 15 residues. Germline V CDR1 and CDR2: SGHNT, YYREEE (reference sequence). V was clipped by 4 bases and J by 5 bases; unmatched bases: 9. CDR3 in DNA: TGTGCCAGCAGCCACCGGACAGGGGGTGAGGACGAGCAGTACTTC. It codes for CASSHRTGGEDEQYF.

The chain employs TRBV24-1 and TRBJ2-6; D ambiguous. V shed 4 bases and J shed 0 bases, with 9 bases lying between them. CDR3 size: 16 residues. Looked up from germline, CDR1 is KGHDR and CDR2 is SFDVKD. In DNA, the CDR3 is TGTGCCACCAGTGACCCCTCCCCCTCTGGGGCCAACGTCCTGACTTTC. Encoded protein: CATSDPSPSGANVLTF.

V gene TRBV11-2 combines with J gene TRBJ1-2; 7 nucleotides agree with TRBD1. The CDR3 sequence is 14 residues long. V shed 6 bases, J shed 2 bases, and the junction held 6 bases outside the gene matches. Germline loops: CDR1 SGHAT, CDR2 FQNNGV. Written as DNA, the CDR3 is TGTGCCAGCAGGCTGACAGGGAGGAACTATGGCTACACCTTC. The encoded protein is CASRLTGRNYGYTF.

The rearrangement joins TRBV4-3 to TRBJ1-2; TRBD1 might be the D (5 bases). The ends were cut back, 0 bases at V and 0 bases at J, with 14 bases in the middle. The CDR3 runs to 17 residues. Germline assignment: CDR1 LGHNA and CDR2 YSLEER. CDR3 amino acids: CASSQDFRQNTNYGYTF. The CDR3 DNA reads TGCGCCAGCAGCCAAGATTTTAGACAGAATACTAACTATGGCTACACCTTC.

The gene calls are TRBV27 and TRBJ1-1, with 7 bases fitting TRBD1. The V gene's germline CDR1 is MNHEY and CDR2 SMNVEV (reference sequence). V was pared by 4 bases and J by 3 bases, with 8 bases of the junction left unmatched. The CDR3 is 15 amino acids. The CDR3 loop reads CASSSYRGAYTEAFF. CDR3 in DNA: TGTGCCAGCAGTTCCTACAGGGGCGCATACACTGAAGCTTTCTTT.

V and J are TRBV28 and TRBJ2-1; 7 bases line up with TRBD2. Trimming took 3 bases from V and 1 from J; bases not matched to a gene: 0. The CDR3 sequence is 14 residues long. The germline V gene encodes CDR1 MDHEN and CDR2 SYDVKM. CDR3 DNA: TGTGCCAGCAGTTTGGGGGGGTCCTACAATGAGCAGTTCTTC. This codes for CASSLGGSYNEQFF.

This clone has more than one count but fewer than ten. This chain uses TRBV29-1 with TRBJ1-1; TRBD1 aligns across 7 bases. Germline V CDR1 and CDR2: SQVTM, ANQGSEA. This CDR3 region has 15 residues. Germline trimming cut 5 bases from V and 6 bases from J; bases unmatched to any gene: 15. The CDR3 DNA follows: TGCAGCGTTTGGGCGGCAGGGGGGAGCACCTCTGAAGCTTTCTTT. It specifies CSVWAAGGSTSEAFF.

CDR3 sequence: CASNEGVGPYEQYF. The DNA of the CDR3 is TGTGCCAGCAACGAAGGGGTCGGACCCTACGAGCAGTACTTC. V is TRBV6-5 and J is TRBJ2-7; tentatively, D is TRBD1 (5 bases). The CDR3 runs 14 residues. In germline, CDR1 is MNHEY, CDR2 SVGAGI. Trimming left V 7 bases short and J 2 bases short, with 15 bases between.

The gene calls are TRBV3-1 (or the pseudogene TRBV3-2) and TRBJ2-3, with D tentatively TRBD1 (7 bases). The CDR3 covers 16 residues. Germline V gene sequence: CDR1 LGHDT, CDR2 YNNKEL (reference sequence). V lost 3 bases and J lost 3, with 16 bases in between. The CDR3 DNA is TGTGCCAGCAGCCACCCTAAGGGGGCGGGGACAGATACGCAGTATTTT. Translation gives CASSHPKGAGTDTQYF.

DNA of the CDR3: TGTGCCAGCAGCTTAGTAGGACAGGGCGGTCAGCCCCAGCATTTT. As protein: CASSLVGQGGQPQHF. V usage is TRBV7-8 and J usage is TRBJ1-5; TRBD1 matches 8 bases. In germline, CDR1 is SGHVS, CDR2 FQNEAQ. Trimming removed 1 base from V and 6 bases from J; junction bases left unmatched: 5. This CDR3 is built from 15 residues.

This clone showed up just a few times. This CDR3 reads CASSPRRETQYF. CDR3 DNA: TGTGCCAGCAGCCCACGGAGAGAGACCCAGTACTTC. The chain joins TRBV7-9 to TRBJ2-5; D not resolved. The germline V and J ends were trimmed by 5 bases and 4 bases, with 8 bases remaining between them. Per germline, CDR1 SEHNR and CDR2 FQNEAQ (reference sequence). There are 12 residues in the CDR3.

This clone was detected a few times. The chain couples TRBV24-1 to TRBJ1-5; 7 positions agree with TRBD1. Germline lookup yields CDR1 KGHDR and CDR2 SFDVKD. The CDR3 extends over 15 amino acids. Germline trimming cut 3 bases from V and 6 bases from J; bases unmatched to any gene: 7. Here the CDR3 reads CATSDGGQGGQPQHF. As DNA, the CDR3 is TGTGCCACCAGTGATGGGGGTCAGGGGGGTCAGCCCCAGCATTTT.

This clone has just one count. The CDR3 protein is CASSLSLGANEQFF. The DNA of the CDR3 is TGCGCCAGCAGCTTGTCCCTAGGAGCGAATGAGCAGTTCTTC. This chain joins TRBV5-1 and TRBJ2-1; D gene ambiguous. The germline CDR1 and CDR2 sequences are SGHRS and YFSETQ. The germline V and J ends were trimmed by 1 base and 7 bases, with 12 bases remaining between them. The CDR3 totals 14 residues.

V is TRBV5-4 and J is TRBJ2-7; TRBD1 is a possible D gene (6 bases). The CDR3 has 16 amino acids. The V and J ends lost 0 bases and 4 bases respectively, with 17 bases between them. CDR1 is SGHNT, CDR2 YYREEE, per germline (reference sequence). The CDR3, as DNA: TGTGCCAGCAGCTTGGCCCCAGGGGATACCCTTTACGAGCAGTACTTC. Translated, it gives CASSLAPGDTLYEQYF. Based on the CDR3 plus reference TRBV5-4 and TRBJ2-7, the full variable domain is ETGVTQSPTHLIKTRGQQVTLRCSSQSGHNTVSWYQQALGQGPQFIFQYYREEENGRGNFPPRFSGLQFPNYSSELNVNALELDDSALYLCASSLAPGDTLYEQYFGPGTRLTVT.

This clone was picked up many times. The chain combines TRBV7-9 with TRBJ1-5; 8 positions agree with TRBD1. V lost 5 bases to trimming and J lost 0 bases; unmatched junction nucleotides: 6. The length of the CDR3 is 16 residues. CDR1 SEHNR and CDR2 FQNEAQ come from the germline V gene (reference sequence). CDR3: CASSPQGAHSNQPQHF. In DNA form, the CDR3 reads TGTGCCAGCAGCCCCCAGGGGGCTCATAGCAATCAGCCCCAGCATTTT.